This T cell receptor beta chain comes out of a study of Graves' ophthalmopathy and Graves' hyperthyroidism. CDR1 is MDHEN, CDR2 SYDVKM, per germline. The length of the CDR3 is 16 residues. V was clipped by 3 bases and J by 5 bases, with 19 bases between them. Researchers classed hyperthyroidism as stable given no ophthalmopathy within 18 months of follow-up. Patients were diagnosed from clinical symptoms, serum thyroxine, TRAb, thyroid ultrasound and orbital computed tomography. Investigators amplified TCR beta CDR3 regions from RNA transcripts. HTBI primers were used in a first-round RT-PCR, which preceded a second-round multiplex PCR. From the multiplex PCR reads, TCRdb called clonotypes with MiXCR, one entry per CDR3 protein. In the table there are approximately 380,000 distinct CDR3 sequences, around 21% of which are singletons.

The chain carries TRBV28 and TRBJ1-1, with D perhaps matching TRBD1 (5 bases). The sequenced sample was peripheral blood. This receptor was taken from a woman aged 18-30 years with stable Graves' hyperthyroidism. DNA for the CDR3: TGTGCCAGCAGTTTGGCTGGTCGGGGACGGGGAACTGAAGCTTTCTTT. Amino acids: CASSLAGRGRGTEAFF.